The 20 T cell receptor beta chains below come from one sample, sequenced in a study of CD8 T cells in Susac syndrome. Random hexamers served to reverse transcribe roughly 0.5 to 1 ug RNA. Using its own MiXCR run on the immunoSEQ multiplex PCR reads, TCRdb lists one record per CDR3 protein. The table records 70,000 or so distinct CDR3 sequences, around 96% of them present only once. The sample taken for sequencing was CD8+ T cells from PBMCs. The receptors were gathered from a human donor with multiple sclerosis.

The chain uses TRBV15 and TRBJ2-2; 7 bases line up with TRBD2. Germline CDR1 LNHNV, CDR2 YYDKDF (reference sequence). This CDR3 is built from 14 residues. V lost 8 bases and J lost 4; bases outside the gene matches: 7. The CDR3 protein is CATRDTGGTGELFF. CDR3 nucleotide sequence: TGTGCCACCCGGGATACGGGGGGCACCGGGGAGCTGTTTTTT.

The chain employs TRBV20-1 and TRBJ2-1; no firm D call. Germline CDR1 is DFQATT and CDR2 is SNEGSKA (reference sequence). V dropped 3 bases and J dropped 3 bases, with 12 bases sitting between them. The CDR3 extends over 14 amino acids. DNA for the CDR3: TGCAGTGCTAGTGCCGGGTCGGGCTACAATGAGCAGTTCTTC. Residues: CSASAGSGYNEQFF.

V gene TRBV5-1 combines with J gene TRBJ2-7, with 12 bases lining up with TRBD2. CDR1 SGHRS and CDR2 YFSETQ come from the germline V gene. CDR3 length equals 15 residues. With 4 bases clipped from V and 1 base from J, the junction kept 3 bases outside the gene matches. The DNA for the CDR3 is TGCGCCAGCAGCAACACTAGCGGGAGGTCCTACGAGCAGTACTTC. Protein product: CASSNTSGRSYEQYF.

This clonotype was observed a single time. This chain links TRBV7-9 with TRBJ2-1; possibly TRBD1 or TRBD2 for D (5 bases each). The CDR3 is 15 amino acids. CDR1 and CDR2 (germline): SEHNR, FQNEAQ (reference sequence). V was pared by 5 bases and J by 0 bases, with 11 bases between. The CDR3 is CASSASGSSYNEQFF. The CDR3 DNA is TGTGCCAGCAGCGCATCAGGGAGCTCCTACAATGAGCAGTTCTTC.

This chain uses TRBV24-1 with TRBJ2-1, with 8 bases matching TRBD2. The CDR3 runs to 17 residues. Trimming removed 0 bases from V and 8 bases from J; junction bases left unmatched: 11. The germline V gene has CDR1 KGHDR and CDR2 SFDVKD. CDR3 sequence (DNA): TGTGCCACCAGTGATTTGCGTGGCGCGGGAGGAGTGGATGAGCAGTTCTTC. Translated, it gives CATSDLRGAGGVDEQFF.

The V and J genes are TRBV3-1 and TRBJ2-3; D gene ambiguous. The V and J ends lost 0 bases and 2 bases respectively, with 12 bases between them. The CDR3 has 16 residues. In germline, CDR1 is LGHDT, CDR2 YNNKEL (reference sequence). CDR3 amino acids: CASSQEDGFLTDTQYF. The CDR3 DNA is TGTGCCAGCAGCCAAGAAGACGGGTTCCTCACAGATACGCAGTATTTT.

The chain employs TRBV7-9 and TRBJ2-6; D remains unclear. This CDR3 has 15 amino acids. V was cut by 2 bases and J by 8 bases, with 13 bases left in between. Per germline, CDR1 SEHNR and CDR2 FQNEAQ (reference sequence). CDR3 protein: CASSLIMGTTNVLTF. The DNA for the CDR3 is TGTGCCAGCAGCTTAATAATGGGTACGACCAACGTCCTGACTTTC. Using reference TRBV7-9 and TRBJ2-6 for the parts outside the CDR3, the full variable domain is DTGVSQNPRHKITKRGQNVTFRCDPISEHNRLYWYRQTLGQGPEFLTYFQNEAQLEKSRLLSDRFSAERPKGSFSTLEIQRTEQGDSAMYLCASSLIMGTTNVLTFGAGSRLTVL.

The chain employs TRBV30 and TRBJ2-2; TRBD1 agrees at 11 bases. This CDR3 is built from 17 residues. J gave up 4 bases and V 3 bases, and 10 bases lay outside the gene matches. Germline V CDR1 and CDR2: GTSNPN, SVGIG (reference sequence). The CDR3 loop is CAWSLRDRGFLTGELFF. The DNA for the CDR3 is TGTGCCTGGAGCCTAAGGGACAGGGGGTTTCTCACCGGGGAGCTGTTTTTT. The variable domain in full, completed from reference TRBV30 and TRBJ2-2, reads SQTIHQWPATLVQPVGSPLSLECTVEGTSNPNLYWYRQAAGRGLQLLFYSVGIGQISSEVPQNLSASRPQDRQFILSSKKLLLSDSGFYLCAWSLRDRGFLTGELFFGEGSRLTVL.

V is TRBV5-1 and J is TRBJ2-1; D remains ambiguous. Trimming removed 0 bases from V and 7 bases from J, with 5 bases in between. This CDR3 contains 12 residues. Germline values: CDR1 SGHRS, CDR2 YFSETQ. DNA for the CDR3: TGCGCCAGCAGCTTGGCCCAAAATGAGCAGTTCTTC. The encoded protein is CASSLAQNEQFF.

This clonotype was observed a few times. This sequence joins TRBV5-1 and TRBJ2-1; possibly TRBD2 for D (6 bases). The CDR3 has 16 residues. The V end lost 2 bases, the J end lost 9 bases, and 21 bases lay between the germline ends. Germline V gene data show CDR1 as SGHRS and CDR2 as YFSETQ. The chain's CDR3 is CASSFGSASEGSEQFF. The CDR3 region has the DNA TGCGCCAGCAGCTTCGGATCAGCGTCGGAGGGGAGTGAGCAGTTCTTC.

Of note for this clonotype: The junction differs from germline at one of its ends, possibly a read error. This chain links TRBV30 with TRBJ1-4; D is undetermined. Germline V CDR1 and CDR2: GTSNPN, SVGIG (reference sequence). The CDR3 extends over 14 amino acids. The CDR3 nucleotides are TGTGCCTGGACCCATCGGTACCCGAATGAGAAACTGTTTTTT. This codes for CAWTHRYPNEKLFF.

This chain uses TRBV5-6 with TRBJ2-7; D is perhaps TRBD1 (6 bases). Trimming took off 5 bases at V and 2 bases at J, with 11 bases between the two ends. The CDR3 covers 13 residues. The germline V gene encodes CDR1 SGHDT and CDR2 YYEEEE. CDR3 in DNA: TGTGCCAGCAGACGCCGACAGGCCTACGAGCAGTACTTC. It encodes CASRRRQAYEQYF. Full variable domain (rest looked up from reference TRBV5-6 and TRBJ2-7): DAGVTQSPTHLIKTRGQQVTLRCSPKSGHDTVSWYQQALGQGPQFIFQYYEEEERQRGNFPDRFSGHQFPNYSSELNVNALLLGDSALYLCASRRRQAYEQYFGPGTRLTVT.

This chain uses TRBV4-1 with TRBJ2-7, with D unclear. The CDR3 sequence is 12 residues long. The germline CDR1 and CDR2 sequences are MGHRA and YSYEKL. Deletions cut 2 bases from V and 9 bases from J, with 11 bases between. CDR3 coding DNA: TGCGCCAGCAGCCAACCTCGATCGGGGCAGTACTTC. Translating it yields CASSQPRSGQYF.

This sequence joins TRBV9 and TRBJ1-1, with a weak D call TRBD1 (6 bases). Germline lookup yields CDR1 SGDLS and CDR2 YYNGEE. Trimming took off 1 base at V and 4 bases at J, with 11 bases between the two ends. The CDR3 consists of 14 residues. In nucleotides, the CDR3 is TGTGCCAGCAGCGTAACAGGGAGGTCCACTGAAGCTTTCTTT. Translated, it gives CASSVTGRSTEAFF.

The rearrangement links TRBV27 to TRBJ1-1; 7 nucleotides agree with TRBD1. Losses at the gene ends were 2 bases for V and 6 bases for J; bases not matched to a gene: 3. The CDR3 contains 13 residues. Germline CDR1 and CDR2: MNHEY and SMNVEV (reference sequence). The CDR3 sequence: CASSLEGAAEAFF. The CDR3 DNA reads as TGTGCCAGCAGTTTAGAGGGGGCGGCTGAAGCTTTCTTT.

The rearrangement joins TRBV7-9 to TRBJ2-1, with a weak D call TRBD1 (6 bases). V was trimmed by 4 bases and J by 2 bases, leaving 15 bases between them. Per germline, CDR1 SEHNR and CDR2 FQNEAQ (reference sequence). This CDR3 is built from 16 residues. The CDR3 loop is CASSSPPRGAYNEQFF. The CDR3 nucleotides read TGTGCCAGCAGCTCCCCCCCCAGGGGAGCCTACAATGAGCAGTTCTTC.

The genes are TRBV7-9 and TRBJ2-1, with TRBD1 identical over 7 bases. The CDR3 runs to 12 residues. Germline V CDR1 and CDR2: SEHNR, FQNEAQ (reference sequence). After removal of 4 bases from V and 9 bases from J, the junction contained 3 bases not matched to a gene. The CDR3 is CASSSGQAEQFF. CDR3 nucleotides: TGTGCCAGCAGCTCCGGACAGGCTGAGCAGTTCTTC.

This clonotype was seen only once. The chain employs TRBV4-2 and TRBJ2-5, with TRBD1 as a possible D gene (5 bases). Germline V gene sequence: CDR1 LGHNA, CDR2 YNFKEQ. V was trimmed by 2 bases and J by 3 bases, leaving 13 bases between them. This CDR3 comprises 15 residues. CDR3 DNA: TGTGCCAGCAGCCAATGGACACGGCAGAAAGAGACCCAGTACTTC. Protein: CASSQWTRQKETQYF.

The chain links TRBV28 to TRBJ2-5; 10 nucleotides align to TRBD1. Germline V gene sequence: CDR1 MDHEN, CDR2 SYDVKM. V was pared by 2 bases and J by 6 bases, with 9 bases of the junction left unmatched. The CDR3 covers 16 residues. The CDR3 region has the DNA TGTGCCAGCAGTTTAAGTCCGGGACAGGGGATTCAGACCCAGTACTTC. It encodes CASSLSPGQGIQTQYF.

The chain links TRBV28 to TRBJ2-3, with a weak D call TRBD2 (5 bases). The CDR3 covers 12 residues. Trimming shortened V by 5 bases and J by 4 bases, and 7 bases separated the two germline ends. Germline loops: CDR1 MDHEN, CDR2 SYDVKM. In nucleotides, the CDR3 is TGTGCCAGCAGTCCGGACTCAGATACGCAGTATTTT. This gives the protein CASSPDSDTQYF. The entire variable domain, with the rest obtained from reference TRBV28 and TRBJ2-3, is as follows: DVKVTQSSRYLVKRTGEKVFLECVQDMDHENMFWYRQDPGLGLRLIYFSYDVKMKEKGDIPEGYSVSREKKERFSLILESASTNQTSMYLCASSPDSDTQYFGPGTRLTVL.